These 22 T cell receptor beta chains originate from one sample sequenced in a study of T-cell memory formation after mild COVID-19. TCRdb fed the 5' RACE reads into MiXCR, producing one record per CDR3 protein. The sample includes roughly 150,000 distinct CDR3 sequences, under 15% of them seen just once. Material for sequencing was PBMCs or a T cell subset sorted from them (not recorded which). The receptors stem from a man between 18 and 29 years old who had mild COVID-19 (a few samples of this study predate the infection). Cell type and time point are not known.

There are a few counts of this clonotype. The rearrangement links TRBV4-1 to TRBJ2-4; 11 nucleotides match TRBD2. After removal of 0 bases from V and 0 bases from J, the junction contained 7 bases not matched to a gene. This CDR3 region has 19 residues. Germline values: CDR1 MGHRA, CDR2 YSYEKL. The CDR3 sequence: CASSQDAGTSGLAKNIQYF. In DNA, the CDR3 is TGCGCCAGCAGCCAAGATGCGGGGACTAGCGGATTAGCCAAAAACATTCAGTACTTC.

This clonotype was observed a few times. This chain joins TRBV6-5 and TRBJ2-2; D gene ambiguous. From germline, CDR1 is MNHEY and CDR2 SVGAGI. V lost 4 bases and J lost 5, with 5 bases in between. This CDR3 spans 12 amino acids. DNA of the CDR3: TGTGCCAGCAGTTGGGTTACCGGGGAGCTGTTTTTT. It translates to CASSWVTGELFF.

The sample holds many counts of this clonotype. This sequence joins TRBV5-1 and TRBJ1-2, with unresolved D. The V gene lost 7 bases and the J gene lost 5 bases, with 15 bases spanning the gap. The CDR3 length is 13 residues. The germline V gene encodes CDR1 SGHRS and CDR2 YFSETQ. The CDR3 DNA is TGCGCCAGCGCTGTCGAAGGGAGTTATGGCTACACCTTC. The encoded protein is CASAVEGSYGYTF.

This clonotype was observed a few times. The chain joins TRBV4-1 to TRBJ1-4, with D perhaps matching TRBD1 (5 bases). CDR3 size: 15 residues. V lost 2 bases and J lost 5, with 12 bases in between. Germline-derived CDR1 and CDR2 are MGHRA and YSYEKL. CDR3 sequence reads: CASSQLGTENEKLFF. Here the CDR3 DNA reads TGCGCCAGCAGCCAACTAGGGACGGAGAATGAAAAACTGTTTTTT.

V gene TRBV18 combines with J gene TRBJ2-3; D is uncertain. V was shortened by 0 bases and J by 3 bases, with 7 bases between the two germline ends. Germline values: CDR1 KGHSH, CDR2 LQKENI. The CDR3 is 14 residues long. Written as DNA, the CDR3 is TGTGCCAGCTCACCACCGTCAGGAACAGATACGCAGTATTTT. Amino acid sequence: CASSPPSGTDTQYF.

The chain is built from TRBV20-1 and TRBJ2-7; D is unclear. The length of the CDR3 is 14 residues. V lost 5 bases to trimming and J lost 2 bases, with 16 bases between them. Germline V lookup: CDR1 DFQATT, CDR2 SNEGSKA (reference sequence). The chain's CDR3 is CSAHLGLPPYEQYF. The CDR3 DNA reads as TGCAGTGCTCACCTCGGCCTTCCTCCCTACGAGCAGTACTTC.

The chain has TRBV5-4 and TRBJ1-1; D is ambiguous. The CDR3 consists of 13 residues. Germline-derived CDR1 and CDR2 are SGHNT and YYREEE (reference sequence). Trimming left V 0 bases short and J 4 bases short, with 7 bases between. CDR3 residues: CASSLGGSTEAFF. Written as DNA, the CDR3 is TGTGCCAGCAGCTTGGGCGGTTCCACTGAAGCTTTCTTT.

This clonotype was counted ten times or more. V is TRBV6-6 and J is TRBJ1-2; tentatively, D is TRBD1 (5 bases). CDR3 length: 11 residues. The germline V gene has CDR1 MNHNY and CDR2 SVGAGI (reference sequence). CDR3 coding DNA: TGTGCTTTGGGGACCCTCTATGGCTACACCTTC. Its protein is CALGTLYGYTF.

This clonotype turned up a few times. The rearrangement links TRBV6-2 or TRBV6-3 to TRBJ1-2, with unresolved D. Trimming shortened V by 0 bases and J by 4 bases, and 12 bases separated the two germline ends. The germline CDR1 and CDR2 sequences are MNHEY and SVGEGT. The CDR3 contains 15 residues. The CDR3 region is CASSYSERPGYGYTF. CDR3 nucleotides: TGTGCCAGCAGTTACTCGGAACGGCCGGGCTATGGCTACACCTTC.

CDR3 DNA: TGCAGTGCTAGCCCCAGGTTCTTAGGGGATCAGCCCCAGCATTTT. It translates to CSASPRFLGDQPQHF. This chain uses TRBV20-1 with TRBJ1-5; possible D gene TRBD1, 5 bases. The CDR3 spans 15 residues. From germline, CDR1 is DFQATT and CDR2 SNEGSKA (reference sequence). V was pared by 3 bases and J by 5 bases, with 17 bases between.

J is TRBJ1-1 and V is TRBV28; 8 bases fit TRBD1. V was clipped by 2 bases and J by 9 bases; unmatched bases: 2. The germline gives CDR1 MDHEN, CDR2 SYDVKM. This CDR3 is 12 amino acids long. The CDR3 loop reads CASSLGQGQAFF. The DNA for the CDR3 is TGTGCCAGCAGTTTAGGACAGGGACAAGCTTTCTTT.

The genes are TRBV6-1 and TRBJ2-3; 8 bases agree with TRBD1. V lost 5 bases and J lost 2; bases outside the gene matches: 3. CDR3 length equals 14 residues. Germline assignment: CDR1 MNHNS and CDR2 SASEGT. This CDR3 is CASSSDRVTDTQYF. Here the CDR3 DNA reads TGTGCCAGCAGTTCGGACAGGGTCACAGATACGCAGTATTTT.

The sample holds a few counts of this clonotype. This chain connects TRBV4-2 to TRBJ2-2, with D perhaps matching TRBD1 or TRBD2 (5 bases each). Between the trimmed V and J ends, which lost 0 bases and 5 bases, there was a span of 10 bases. The CDR3 is 15 amino acids. CDR1 is LGHNA, CDR2 YNFKEQ, per germline. This CDR3 reads CASSQEGRGTGELFF. The CDR3 bases are TGTGCCAGCAGCCAAGAGGGACGCGGGACCGGGGAGCTGTTTTTT.

This clonotype came up a few times. The chain has TRBV29-1 and TRBJ1-1; D might be TRBD1 (6 bases). Germline CDR1 SQVTM, CDR2 ANQGSEA. This CDR3 has 14 residues. V gave up 0 bases and J gave up 10 bases, with 18 bases separating them. The CDR3 bases are TGCAGCGTTGAAGATAAAATGGGGGCCCGGCTAGCTTTCTTT. Translating gives CSVEDKMGARLAFF.

This clonotype was observed a handful of times. V and J are TRBV29-1 and TRBJ1-2; D remains unclear. The CDR3 consists of 13 residues. V was clipped by 0 bases and J by 8 bases, with 13 bases between them. Germline V lookup: CDR1 SQVTM, CDR2 ANQGSEA. CDR3 DNA: TGCAGCGTTGAAGAATGGACCTCCCGGGGCTACACCTTC. Amino acid sequence: CSVEEWTSRGYTF.

This chain links TRBV2 with TRBJ2-3; no clear D gene. The length of the CDR3 is 10 residues. The V and J ends lost 3 bases and 8 bases respectively, with 3 bases between them. The germline V gene has CDR1 SNHLY and CDR2 FYNNEI. CDR3 sequence (DNA): TGTGCCAGCAGTGAGGGTACGCAGTATTTT. Encoded protein: CASSEGTQYF.

This clonotype was observed a few times. V gene TRBV20-1 combines with J gene TRBJ2-3; 11 nucleotides agree with TRBD2. Trimming at V came to 6 bases and at J to 2 bases, leaving 4 bases not matched to a gene. The germline V gene has CDR1 DFQATT and CDR2 SNEGSKA (reference sequence). The CDR3 is made up of 14 amino acids. The CDR3 bases are TGCAGTGCCGATAGCGGGGGGGCCACAGATACGCAGTATTTT. It translates to CSADSGGATDTQYF.

The chain carries TRBV2 and TRBJ1-5; D may be TRBD1 (5 bases). Looked up from germline, CDR1 is SNHLY and CDR2 is FYNNEI. There are 15 residues in the CDR3. V was pared by 4 bases and J by 1 base, with 11 bases between. The CDR3 DNA reads TGTGCCAGCAGTGTTTTCCGGGGCAGCAATCAGCCCCAGCATTTT. Translating gives CASSVFRGSNQPQHF.

This clonotype showed up many times. The rearrangement joins TRBV20-1 to TRBJ1-1; D is possibly TRBD1 (5 bases). Germline CDR1 reads DFQATT; CDR2 reads SNEGSKA (reference sequence). This CDR3 contains 12 residues. The V end lost 3 bases, the J end lost 1 base, and 6 bases lay between the germline ends. The CDR3 here is CSASQGNTEAFF. The CDR3 DNA follows: TGCAGTGCTAGCCAGGGGAACACTGAAGCTTTCTTT.

The rearrangement links TRBV10-3 to TRBJ2-7; D is possibly TRBD1 (5 bases). CDR1 is ENHRY and CDR2 is SYGVKD in the germline V gene. The V end lost 0 bases, the J end lost 9 bases, and 15 bases lay between the germline ends. The CDR3 covers 14 residues. This CDR3 is CAISESGQGAVQYF. The CDR3 DNA reads TGTGCCATCAGTGAGTCTGGCCAGGGCGCTGTGCAGTACTTC.

This clonotype appeared a few times. The V call is TRBV30, the J call TRBJ2-7, with D perhaps TRBD2 (6 bases). CDR1 and CDR2 (germline): GTSNPN, SVGIG (reference sequence). The V end was cut by 4 bases, the J end by 4 bases, with 11 bases between. This CDR3 region has 12 residues. CDR3 DNA: TGTGCCTGGATAGCGGCGGGATACGAGCAGTACTTC. Its protein is CAWIAAGYEQYF.

The V gene is TRBV24-1, the J gene TRBJ1-5; TRBD1 aligns across 8 bases. CDR3 length equals 15 residues. J gave up 3 bases and V 10 bases, and 10 bases lay outside the gene matches. CDR1 is KGHDR and CDR2 is SFDVKD in the germline V gene. CDR3: CATAGQGINNQPQHF. CDR3 DNA sequence: TGTGCCACTGCCGGACAGGGCATTAACAATCAGCCCCAGCATTTT.